Each of the 27 T cell receptor beta chains below was sequenced from the same sample in a study of human T cells and chemical hapten exposure. MiXCR, run by TCRdb on the RACE reads, gives a single entry per CDR3 protein. This table has approximately 79,000 distinct CDR3 sequences, over 6.5% appearing once. Time point: healthy volunteer bleed at 6 weeks. Sequencing started from total RNA isolated from unfractionated whole blood. Sequenced input: whole blood. These receptors were taken from a male donor in good health. Some clones in this sample may be carry-over from other donors' samples.

J is TRBJ1-2 and V is TRBV6-1; TRBD1 aligns across 10 bases. The junction had 4 bases not matched to a gene; V was cut back by 8 bases and J by 1 base. CDR3 size: 14 residues. CDR1 and CDR2 (germline): MNHNS, SASEGT. CDR3 sequence (DNA): TGTGCCAGCCGTCGGACAGGGGGTAACTATGGCTACACCTTC. This gives the protein CASRRTGGNYGYTF.

This clonotype was detected only a few times. This rearrangement joins TRBV5-6 to TRBJ1-5; D is unclear. The length of the CDR3 is 15 residues. Germline V lookup: CDR1 SGHDT, CDR2 YYEEEE. V was clipped by 0 bases and J by 2 bases, with 9 bases between them. The chain's CDR3 is CASSLGGNRNQPQHF. CDR3 sequence (DNA): TGTGCCAGCAGCTTGGGGGGAAATCGCAATCAGCCCCAGCATTTT. Looking up the rest from reference TRBV5-6 and TRBJ1-5 gives the full variable domain: DAGVTQSPTHLIKTRGQQVTLRCSPKSGHDTVSWYQQALGQGPQFIFQYYEEEERQRGNFPDRFSGHQFPNYSSELNVNALLLGDSALYLCASSLGGNRNQPQHFGDGTRLSIL.

This rearrangement joins TRBV6-5 to TRBJ2-3, with TRBD2 as a possible D gene (6 bases). Per the germline V gene, CDR1 is MNHEY and CDR2 is SVGAGI. V was cut by 0 bases and J by 4 bases, with 8 bases left in between. The CDR3 is made up of 14 amino acids. CDR3 nucleotides: TGTGCCAGCAGTTACTCCCTAGCGTCAGATACGCAGTATTTT. As protein: CASSYSLASDTQYF.

The chain has TRBV7-2 and TRBJ2-5, with D unresolved. This CDR3 contains 12 residues. Trimming pared 5 bases from V and 5 bases from J, leaving 9 bases between. The germline gives CDR1 SGHTA, CDR2 FQGNSA. The CDR3 sequence is CASSPRIETQYF. The CDR3 bases are TGTGCCAGCAGCCCAAGGATCGAGACCCAGTACTTC.

V gene TRBV5-1 combines with J gene TRBJ2-2; D is perhaps TRBD1 (5 bases). Between the trimmed V and J ends, which lost 0 bases and 4 bases, there was a span of 10 bases. The CDR3 consists of 15 residues. Looked up from germline, CDR1 is SGHRS and CDR2 is YFSETQ. CDR3 in DNA: TGCGCCAGCAGCTTGGCGTCTGGGGCCACCGGGGAGCTGTTTTTT. Protein sequence: CASSLASGATGELFF. The full variable domain, with the rest looked up from reference TRBV5-1 and TRBJ2-2, is KAGVTQTPRYLIKTRGQQVTLSCSPISGHRSVSWYQQTPGQGLQFLFEYFSETQRNKGNFPGRFSGRQFSNSRSEMNVSTLELGDSALYLCASSLASGATGELFFGEGSRLTVL.

This clonotype was found a few times. This chain links TRBV12-5 with TRBJ1-5; D gene ambiguous. Germline V gene lookup returns CDR1 LGHNT and CDR2 FRNRAP. The CDR3 has 12 residues. The V end lost 7 bases, the J end lost 2 bases, and 6 bases lay between the germline ends. In DNA form, the CDR3 reads TGTGCTAGTGTTGAGGGCAATCAGCCCCAGCATTTT. Translated, it gives CASVEGNQPQHF.

In this sample, this clonotype turned up a few times. The chain recombines TRBV27 with TRBJ2-5; 7 positions match TRBD2. The CDR3 covers 17 residues. The germline V gene has CDR1 MNHEY and CDR2 SMNVEV (reference sequence). Trimming cost V 1 base and J 1 base; bases outside gene matches: 9. The CDR3 here is CASSLWGGQSVQETQYF. The CDR3 DNA follows: TGTGCCAGCAGTTTATGGGGAGGGCAGTCCGTCCAAGAGACCCAGTACTTC.

This clonotype was recorded many times. The rearrangement links TRBV6-1 to TRBJ1-2; no reliable D call. Germline V CDR1 and CDR2: MNHNS, SASEGT. Between the trimmed V and J ends, which lost 1 base and 8 bases, there was a span of 11 bases. There are 13 residues in the CDR3. CDR3 region: CASSEVEASGYTF. The CDR3 DNA follows: TGTGCCAGCAGTGAAGTAGAAGCGTCGGGCTACACCTTC.

This clonotype came up a few times. The rearrangement links TRBV12-3 or TRBV12-4 to TRBJ1-1; D not resolved. The V end lost 3 bases, the J end lost 8 bases, and 7 bases lay between the germline ends. CDR3 length: 11 amino acids. CDR3 bases: TGTGCCAGCAGTTTCTTCGGGGAAGCTTTCTTT. This encodes CASSFFGEAFF.

The CDR3 DNA sequence: TGTGCCAGTAGTCAACAGGGTTCTGAAGCTTTCTTT. Protein product: CASSQQGSEAFF. The V and J genes are TRBV19 and TRBJ1-1, with D possibly being TRBD1 (6 bases). Per the germline V gene, CDR1 is LNHDA and CDR2 is SQIVND (reference sequence). With 5 bases removed from V and 6 bases from J, the gap between germline ends came to 10 bases. The CDR3 covers 12 residues.

The chain recombines TRBV5-1 with TRBJ2-1; 8 bases align to TRBD2. Unmatched junction bases numbered 7, after V lost 3 bases and J lost 2 bases. The germline V gene has CDR1 SGHRS and CDR2 YFSETQ. The CDR3 runs 16 residues. CDR3 sequence (DNA): TGCGCCAGCAGCTCGTCGGGGGGGCTGCCCTACAATGAGCAGTTCTTC. It is translated as CASSSSGGLPYNEQFF. Combining the CDR3 with reference TRBV5-1 and TRBJ2-1 gives the whole variable domain KAGVTQTPRYLIKTRGQQVTLSCSPISGHRSVSWYQQTPGQGLQFLFEYFSETQRNKGNFPGRFSGRQFSNSRSEMNVSTLELGDSALYLCASSSSGGLPYNEQFFGPGTRLTVL.

A remark on this clonotype: At one boundary the junction diverges from the germline segment, which might be a read error. The V call is TRBV7-3, the J call TRBJ1-5; a weak D match, TRBD1 (5 bases). CDR3 size: 15 residues. Germline loops: CDR1 SGHTA, CDR2 FQGTGA. The CDR3 loop is CVSSPQDGQNQPQHF. As DNA, the CDR3 is TGTGTCAGCAGCCCCCAGGACGGACAAAATCAGCCCCAGCATTTT. The full variable domain, with the rest looked up from reference TRBV7-3 and TRBJ1-5, is GAGVSQTPSNKVTEKGKYVELRCDPISGHTALYWYRQSLGQGPEFLIYFQGTGAADDSGLPNDRFFAVRPEGSVSTLKIQRTERGDSAVYLCVSSPQDGQNQPQHFGDGTRLSIL.

This clonotype was seen only a few times. The gene calls are TRBV7-9 and TRBJ1-2; no reliable D call. The CDR3 is made up of 14 amino acids. V dropped 7 bases and J dropped 2 bases, with 14 bases sitting between them. The germline V gene has CDR1 SEHNR and CDR2 FQNEAQ (reference sequence). The CDR3 DNA follows: TGTGCCAGCAACTATGAGCCCGAAAACTATGGCTACACCTTC. Protein: CASNYEPENYGYTF.

This clonotype was observed at least ten times. The chain joins TRBV29-1 to TRBJ2-1; D possibly corresponds to TRBD2 (7 bases). Germline CDR1 SQVTM, CDR2 ANQGSEA. This CDR3 has 12 amino acids. The V gene lost 4 bases and the J gene lost 8 bases, with 12 bases spanning the gap. Here the CDR3 reads CSVGRGRDEQFF. The CDR3 DNA sequence: TGCAGCGTTGGAAGGGGGAGGGATGAGCAGTTCTTC.

V is TRBV18 and J is TRBJ1-1, with 7 bases matching TRBD1. The ends lost 8 bases at V and 3 bases at J; junction bases unmatched: 0. Germline CDR1 KGHSH, CDR2 LQKENI. This CDR3 contains 11 residues. The CDR3 DNA follows: TGTGCCAGCACAGGGGACACTGAAGCTTTCTTT. As protein: CASTGDTEAFF. The full variable domain, in which reference TRBV18 and TRBJ1-1 provide the parts outside the CDR3, is NAGVMQNPRHLVRRRGQEARLRCSPMKGHSHVYWYRQLPEEGLKFMVYLQKENIIDESGMPKERFSAEFPKEGPSILRIQQVVRGDSAAYFCASTGDTEAFFGQGTRLTVV.

This clonotype came up many times. This chain connects TRBV4-3 to TRBJ2-7; D is undetermined. This CDR3 spans 16 amino acids. Germline V gene lookup returns CDR1 LGHNA and CDR2 YSLEER. V lost 0 bases and J 0 bases, leaving 12 bases between the germline ends. The DNA of the CDR3 is TGCGCCAGCAGCCAAGATATCGCAGGCTTCTCCTACGAGCAGTACTTC. It specifies CASSQDIAGFSYEQYF.

This clonotype came up a few times. V gene TRBV3-1 combines with J gene TRBJ1-5; D gene unclear. This CDR3 spans 15 amino acids. Germline V gives CDR1 LGHDT, CDR2 YNNKEL (reference sequence). V shed 3 bases and J shed 0 bases, with 9 bases lying between them. The CDR3 spells CASSHGDYSNQPQHF. The CDR3 DNA is TGTGCCAGCAGCCATGGGGATTATAGCAATCAGCCCCAGCATTTT.

This clonotype was observed many times. V usage is TRBV20-1 and J usage is TRBJ2-4, with D perhaps matching TRBD2 (7 bases). The V end was cut by 6 bases, the J end by 1 base, with 19 bases between. The CDR3 has 16 residues. Germline loops: CDR1 DFQATT, CDR2 SNEGSKA (reference sequence). In DNA, the CDR3 is TGCAGTGCGTCCAGCGCGGGGGCTGGGGCCAAAAACATTCAGTACTTC. Amino acid sequence: CSASSAGAGAKNIQYF.

Many counts were recorded for this clonotype. The chain employs TRBV7-9 and TRBJ1-5; the D gene is possibly TRBD1 (5 bases). Trimming shortened V by 5 bases and J by 7 bases, and 15 bases separated the two germline ends. The CDR3 spans 14 residues. CDR1 and CDR2 (germline): SEHNR, FQNEAQ (reference sequence). This CDR3 reads CASSAGASGQPQHF. DNA for the CDR3: TGTGCCAGCAGCGCCGGGGCCAGCGGGCAGCCCCAGCATTTT.

This clonotype was counted ten times or more. The gene calls are TRBV10-3 and TRBJ2-5; D possibly corresponds to TRBD1 (5 bases). The CDR3 is made up of 15 amino acids. Germline V lookup: CDR1 ENHRY, CDR2 SYGVKD. The ends were cut back, 6 bases at V and 0 bases at J, with 14 bases in the middle. CDR3 in DNA: TGTGCCATCAGCCGGGCGACAGAGTACCAAGAGACCCAGTACTTC. It specifies CAISRATEYQETQYF.

This clonotype came up a few times. The chain has TRBV6-1 and TRBJ2-5; no definite D call. There are 13 residues in the CDR3. The germline V and J ends were trimmed by 0 bases and 9 bases, with 11 bases remaining between them. Germline CDR1 is MNHNS and CDR2 is SASEGT. This CDR3 is CASSEAVPRAQYF. The DNA for the CDR3 is TGTGCCAGCAGTGAAGCGGTACCTCGGGCCCAGTACTTC.

This sequence joins TRBV12-3 or TRBV12-4 and TRBJ2-5; a weak D match, TRBD2 (5 bases). The CDR3 loop spans 14 amino acids. The germline V and J ends were trimmed by 1 base and 5 bases, with 11 bases remaining between them. CDR3 residues: CASSLGRPGETQYF. The CDR3 nucleotides read TGTGCCAGCAGTTTAGGACGCCCGGGGGAGACCCAGTACTTC.

In its sample, this clonotype was seen many times. The chain has TRBV4-3 and TRBJ1-6; TRBD1 is a possible D gene (5 bases). Between the trimmed V and J ends, which lost 0 bases and 5 bases, there was a span of 14 bases. The CDR3 consists of 17 residues. The germline CDR1 and CDR2 sequences are LGHNA and YSLEER. In DNA, the CDR3 is TGCGCCAGCAGCCAAGAGGGGACGGGGGACCATAATTCACCCCTCCACTTT. It translates to CASSQEGTGDHNSPLHF.

This clonotype was seen a handful of times. The chain has TRBV7-2 and TRBJ2-3, with TRBD2 matching over 7 bases. With 2 bases clipped from V and 11 bases from J, the junction kept 10 bases outside the gene matches. CDR1 and CDR2 from the germline V gene are SGHTA and FQGNSA. This CDR3 spans 14 amino acids. CDR3 coding DNA: TGTGCCAGCAGCTTATGGCGGGAGAAGGGCGAGCAGTATTTT. Amino acids: CASSLWREKGEQYF.

Points on this clonotype: Since a much larger clone is just one base distant, this may be a read error. The J gene is TRBJ2-2, the V gene TRBV6-5; D might be TRBD2 (5 bases). CDR3 length equals 17 residues. CDR1 is MNHEY, CDR2 SVGAGI, per germline. The chain's CDR3 is CASSYSEPGRFTGEMFF. Here the CDR3 DNA reads TGTGCCAGCAGTTACTCCGAACCCGGCAGGTTCACCGGGGAGATGTTTTTT.

A few counts support this clonotype. The rearrangement uses TRBV12-3 or TRBV12-4 and TRBJ2-2; D is uncertain. The CDR3 runs to 15 residues. V was trimmed by 5 bases and J by 0 bases, leaving 10 bases between them. CDR3 protein: CASSPVFANTGELFF. CDR3 DNA sequence: TGTGCCAGCAGTCCCGTATTCGCGAACACCGGGGAGCTGTTTTTT.

This clonotype was recorded a few times. V gene TRBV6-5 combines with J gene TRBJ1-1, with D hard to call. CDR3 length equals 15 residues. CDR1 and CDR2 from the germline V gene are MNHEY and SVGAGI. V dropped 5 bases and J dropped 3 bases, with 16 bases sitting between them. The CDR3: CASSRLPSSDTEAFF. The CDR3 region has the DNA TGTGCCAGCAGTAGGCTACCCTCCTCCGACACTGAAGCTTTCTTT.